The next 25 T cell receptor beta chains were all read from a single sample in a study of molecular identifiers for immune sequencing clone quantification listed by TCRdb under 2018. The library came from PCR. For sequencing, a NextSeq 500 was employed. TCRdb handled the public reads itself, with Q25 trimming in fastp and clone calling in MiXCR, and kept productive beta chains. Each record represents a unique CDR3 protein, reported with the most common genes and DNA among its rows. For this sample the table gives over 550,000 distinct CDR3 sequences, of which about 25% were detected only once. 0.78% of the sample rests with the top ten. The sample was naive CD8+ T cells from blood, with Jurkat cell RNA spiked in. Reading the label with the study, this specimen's cell subset or site is: FACS-sorted CD8+CD4-CCR7+CD45RA+ naive T cells. These receptors originate from a human donor in good health. Some libraries in this study had Jurkat cell RNA spiked in.

This clonotype was seen a single time. This may stem from a read error, because a much larger clone lies one nucleotide away. This likely comes from a read error, as the CDR3 has no conserved phenylalanine or tryptophan at its end. The J gene is TRBJ1-1, the V gene TRBV20-1; D is uncertain. The germline V gene has CDR1 DFQATT and CDR2 SNEGSKA (reference sequence). The ends were cut back, 0 bases at V and 2 bases at J, with 7 bases in the middle. The CDR3 runs 13 residues. For the CDR3, the DNA is TGCAGTGCTAGAGACAGTATAAACACTGAAGCTTTCCTT. Its translation is CSARDSINTEAFL.

This clonotype turned up a few times. This may be a read error: a much more frequent sequence differs by one nucleotide. In nucleotides, the CDR3 is TGCTGCGTTGCCGGGACCCACCGCGACGAGCAGTACTTC. This sequence encodes CCVAGTHRDEQYF. The gene calls are TRBV29-1 and TRBJ2-7; TRBD1 or TRBD2 may be the D gene (5 bases each). CDR3 length equals 13 residues. Germline V CDR1 and CDR2: SQVTM, ANQGSEA.

This chain links TRBV20-1 with TRBJ2-5; 10 bases are a match to TRBD2. The CDR3 covers 15 residues. Germline lookup yields CDR1 DFQATT and CDR2 SNEGSKA (reference sequence). Losses at the gene ends were 0 bases for V and 5 bases for J; bases not matched to a gene: 6. This CDR3 is CSARDPDSGRETQYF. The CDR3 nucleotides read TGCAGTGCTAGAGATCCGGATAGCGGGAGGGAGACCCAGTACTTC.

On this clonotype: A read error may explain this, as a much larger clone is one base away. This chain joins TRBV12-3 or TRBV12-4 and TRBJ1-1, with no clear D. The CDR3 extends over 13 amino acids. The V gene lost 0 bases and the J gene lost 7 bases, with 9 bases spanning the gap. DNA of the CDR3: TGTGCCAGCAGTTTAGCGGCATCCTATGAAGCTTTCTTT. Protein product: CASSLAASYEAFF.

A word on this clonotype: A much larger clone differs from this one at a single base, so this may be a read error. V gene TRBV29-1 combines with J gene TRBJ2-2; no definite D call. The CDR3 totals 13 residues. The V end was cut by 7 bases, the J end by 4 bases, with 13 bases between. Per germline, CDR1 SQVTM and CDR2 ANQGSEA. DNA for the CDR3: TGCAGCGCTCCCCAGAGCGCCACCGGGGAGCTGTTTTTT. It specifies CSAPQSATGELFF.

This clonotype showed up many times. This chain uses TRBV14 with TRBJ1-1; no clear D gene. Trimming stripped 4 bases from V and 4 bases from J, with 10 bases between. The germline CDR1 and CDR2 sequences are SGHDN and FVKESK. CDR3 length: 13 amino acids. The CDR3 region is CASSLLAPTEAFF. For the CDR3, the DNA is TGTGCCAGCAGCCTTTTGGCCCCCACTGAAGCTTTCTTT.

The rearrangement uses TRBV20-1 and TRBJ2-5, with 11 bases aligning to TRBD2. Trimming at V came to 4 bases and at J to 4 bases, leaving 8 bases not matched to a gene. The CDR3 has 15 residues. Germline CDR1 and CDR2: DFQATT and SNEGSKA (reference sequence). The CDR3 DNA is TGCAGTGCTACAAGTAGCGGGGGGGCGGGAGAGACCCAGTACTTC. It is translated as CSATSSGGAGETQYF.

This clonotype has just a few counts. The rearrangement uses TRBV27 and TRBJ2-3; no definite D call. Germline loops: CDR1 MNHEY, CDR2 SMNVEV (reference sequence). The V end lost 0 bases, the J end lost 5 bases, and 18 bases lay between the germline ends. The CDR3 covers 17 residues. The CDR3, as DNA: TGTGCCAGCAGTTTATCCGACATCCACCCCTCGGGAGATACGCAGTATTTT. Protein: CASSLSDIHPSGDTQYF.

A remark on this clonotype: This may be a read error: a much more frequent sequence differs by one nucleotide. The rearrangement links TRBV29-1 to TRBJ2-2, with a tentative D call TRBD2 (6 bases). The CDR3 sequence is 15 residues long. CDR1 and CDR2 (germline): SQVTM, ANQGSEA. Trimming pared 5 bases from V and 2 bases from J, leaving 15 bases between. The DNA for the CDR3 is TGCAGCGTTATACCAGCGGGTGTTAACACCGGGGAGCTGTTTTTT. This sequence encodes CSVIPAGVNTGELFF.

A note on this clonotype: This could be a read error, since a much larger clone is one nucleotide away. J is TRBJ2-5 and V is TRBV5-1; TRBD2 might be the D (5 bases). This CDR3 contains 15 residues. V gave up 0 bases and J gave up 9 bases, with 18 bases separating them. CDR1 is SGHRS, CDR2 YFSETQ, per germline. In DNA, the CDR3 is TGCGCCAGCAGCTTGGCCAGCAAGTTCTGGGAGCCCCAGTACTTC. Translated, it gives CASSLASKFWEPQYF.

This clonotype was counted many times. This sequence joins TRBV5-1 and TRBJ2-3, with D tentatively TRBD2 (6 bases). Germline values: CDR1 SGHRS, CDR2 YFSETQ. The length of the CDR3 is 15 residues. Trimming took 1 base from V and 4 from J, leaving 13 bases between them. The CDR3 nucleotides read TGCGCCAGCAGCTTGCAGGAGGGGCTAGCAGATACGCAGTATTTT. Translated, it gives CASSLQEGLADTQYF.

This clonotype was counted between two and nine times. The CDR3 protein is CASRSLTATNEKLFF. The DNA for the CDR3 is TGTGCCAGCAGATCACTGACAGCAACTAATGAAAAACTGTTTTTT. V and J are TRBV6-2 or TRBV6-3 and TRBJ1-4, with D maybe TRBD1 (5 bases). CDR1 and CDR2 (germline): MNHEY, SVGEGT. The CDR3 sequence is 15 residues long. V was cut by 6 bases and J by 0 bases, with 11 bases left in between.

This clonotype was seen a few times. The J gene is TRBJ2-2, the V gene TRBV7-9; TRBD1 matches 10 bases. V gave up 5 bases and J gave up 2 bases; unmatched junction bases: 8. CDR1 SEHNR and CDR2 FQNEAQ come from the germline V gene (reference sequence). The CDR3 extends over 17 amino acids. The CDR3 reads CASSRQGAYLNTGELFF. For the CDR3, the DNA is TGTGCCAGCAGCCGACAGGGGGCATATCTCAACACCGGGGAGCTGTTTTTT.

The chain employs TRBV7-9 and TRBJ1-2; D gene ambiguous. CDR3 length: 18 amino acids. V was shortened by 5 bases and J by 2 bases, with 24 bases between the two germline ends. Germline CDR1 is SEHNR and CDR2 is FQNEAQ (reference sequence). The DNA of the CDR3 is TGTGCCAGCAGCCCGGTTCGGGAATCGTGGGAGTTGAACTATGGCTACACCTTC. It codes for CASSPVRESWELNYGYTF.

This clonotype was seen ten or more times. The chain combines TRBV7-9 with TRBJ2-3; perhaps TRBD1 as D (5 bases). CDR3 length equals 20 residues. The germline V gene encodes CDR1 SEHNR and CDR2 FQNEAQ (reference sequence). V was cut by 5 bases and J by 2 bases, with 29 bases left in between. The DNA for the CDR3 is TGTGCCAGCAGCCTGTGGGGCAGGGCGTCTAGGAAAACAAACACAGATACGCAGTATTTT. Protein sequence: CASSLWGRASRKTNTDTQYF.

To note about this clonotype: Just one base apart from a much larger clone, this may be a read error. The rearrangement joins TRBV20-1 to TRBJ2-7, with 9 positions matching TRBD2. The ends lost 2 bases at V and 2 bases at J; junction bases unmatched: 10. Looked up from germline, CDR1 is DFQATT and CDR2 is SNEGSKA (reference sequence). The CDR3 totals 16 residues. The CDR3 DNA reads TGCAGTGCTAGAAGATCGGCTAGCGGGACGACCTACGAGCAGTACTTC. Residues: CSARRSASGTTYEQYF.

About this clonotype: A read error is possible here, since a much larger clone lies one base away. The rearrangement uses TRBV29-1 and TRBJ1-5, with no clear D. CDR3 size: 13 residues. Germline CDR1 reads SQVTM; CDR2 reads ANQGSEA. DNA for the CDR3: TGCAGCGTTGAAGCAGGTAGCAATCAGCCCCGGCATTTT. It specifies CSVEAGSNQPRHF.

The chain couples TRBV19 to TRBJ1-4; 9 bases align to TRBD1. The CDR3 is 17 amino acids. V trimming: 5 bases; J trimming: 0 bases; junction bases outside the gene matches: 7. Per the germline V gene, CDR1 is LNHDA and CDR2 is SQIVND (reference sequence). The CDR3 nucleotides are TGTGCCAGTAGTCAGCCGGACAGGGGTGCAACTAATGAAAAACTGTTTTTT. This translates into CASSQPDRGATNEKLFF.

To note about this clonotype: Mismatch with germline at one junction end may stem from a read error. The chain combines TRBV7-9 with TRBJ2-3, with D maybe TRBD1 (5 bases). This CDR3 spans 12 amino acids. Per germline, CDR1 SEHNR and CDR2 FQNEAQ (reference sequence). The CDR3 sequence: CATSAATDTHYF. CDR3 coding DNA: TGTGCCACCAGCGCAGCGACAGATACGCACTATTTT.

Many counts were recorded for this clonotype. The gene calls are TRBV4-1 and TRBJ1-1; D not resolved. The V end was cut by 4 bases, the J end by 1 base, with 10 bases between. Germline V gives CDR1 MGHRA, CDR2 YSYEKL. The CDR3 length is 14 residues. In DNA, the CDR3 is TGCGCCAGCAGCCGGACCCCAGCGAACACTGAAGCTTTCTTT. Amino acids: CASSRTPANTEAFF.

As concerns this clonotype: It may be a read error: a sequence one base away is much more abundant. No conserved phenylalanine or tryptophan is present at the end of the CDR3, so a read error is the likely explanation. The chain recombines TRBV29-1 with TRBJ1-1, with a possible D match to TRBD1 (6 bases). V was cut by 6 bases and J by 1 base, with 9 bases left in between. Germline values: CDR1 SQVTM, CDR2 ANQGSEA. This CDR3 comprises 12 residues. The CDR3 here is CSVSDRNTEAFL. Written as DNA, the CDR3 is TGCAGCGTATCGGACAGGAACACTGAAGCTTTCCTT.

This clonotype was detected ten times or more. The CDR3 bases are TGTGCCTCCATGATGGGATTCACTCTCACAGATACGCAGTATTTT. As protein: CASMMGFTLTDTQYF. This chain links TRBV6-1 with TRBJ2-3; no reliable D call. The germline CDR1 and CDR2 sequences are MNHNS and SASEGT. CDR3 length: 15 residues. The V and J ends lost 11 bases and 2 bases respectively, with 20 bases between them.

The sample holds many counts of this clonotype. The V gene is TRBV12-3 or TRBV12-4, the J gene TRBJ2-3, with D hard to call. V was cut by 5 bases and J by 4 bases, with 10 bases left in between. The CDR3 extends over 13 amino acids. The CDR3 nucleotides are TGTGCCAGCAGTAGTTTAGGGCCAGATACGCAGTATTTT. Amino acid sequence: CASSSLGPDTQYF.

This chain uses TRBV14 with TRBJ1-3; no firm D call. Trimming shortened V by 4 bases and J by 0 bases, and 16 bases separated the two germline ends. The V gene's germline CDR1 is SGHDN and CDR2 FVKESK. The CDR3 runs 17 residues. This CDR3 is CASSPPIGRPSGNTIYF. CDR3 in DNA: TGTGCCAGCAGCCCCCCTATCGGGAGACCCTCTGGAAACACCATATATTTT.

There are many counts of this clonotype. The rearrangement uses TRBV28 and TRBJ1-1, with D maybe TRBD1 (5 bases). In germline, CDR1 is MDHEN, CDR2 SYDVKM. V was clipped by 7 bases and J by 4 bases, with 16 bases between them. The CDR3 consists of 14 residues. Here the CDR3 DNA reads TGTGCCAGCACCCTTCGTGGGGCGCGCACTGAAGCTTTCTTT. Protein: CASTLRGARTEAFF.